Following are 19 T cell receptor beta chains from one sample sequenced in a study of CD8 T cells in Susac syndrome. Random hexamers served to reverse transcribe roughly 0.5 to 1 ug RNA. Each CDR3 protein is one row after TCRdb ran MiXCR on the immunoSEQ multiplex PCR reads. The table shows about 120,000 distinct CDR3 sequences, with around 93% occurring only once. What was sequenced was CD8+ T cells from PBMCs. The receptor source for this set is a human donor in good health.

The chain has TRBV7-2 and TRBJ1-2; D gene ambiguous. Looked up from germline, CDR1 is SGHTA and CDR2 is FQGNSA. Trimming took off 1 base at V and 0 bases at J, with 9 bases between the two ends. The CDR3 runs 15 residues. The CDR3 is CASSLGYQANYGYTF. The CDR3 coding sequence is TGTGCCAGCAGCTTAGGCTACCAAGCTAACTATGGCTACACCTTC.

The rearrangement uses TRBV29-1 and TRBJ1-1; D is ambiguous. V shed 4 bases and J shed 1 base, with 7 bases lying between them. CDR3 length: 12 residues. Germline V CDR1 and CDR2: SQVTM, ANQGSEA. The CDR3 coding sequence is TGCAGCGTTGCAGAGACGAACACTGAAGCTTTCTTT. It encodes CSVAETNTEAFF. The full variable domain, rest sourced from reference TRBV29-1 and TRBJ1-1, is SAVISQKPSRDICQRGTSLTIQCQVDSQVTMMFWYRQQPGQSLTLIATANQGSEATYESGFVIDKFPISRPNLTFSTLTVSNMSPEDSSIYLCSVAETNTEAFFGQGTRLTVV.

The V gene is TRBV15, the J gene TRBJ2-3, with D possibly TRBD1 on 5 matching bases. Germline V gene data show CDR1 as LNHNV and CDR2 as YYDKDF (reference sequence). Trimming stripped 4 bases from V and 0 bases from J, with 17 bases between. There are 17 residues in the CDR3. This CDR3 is CATSKGIPGSSTDTQYF. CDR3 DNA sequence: TGTGCCACCAGCAAGGGTATTCCAGGGTCTAGCACAGATACGCAGTATTTT.

The CDR3 reads CASSLLGDTEAFF. The CDR3, as DNA: TGTGCCAGCAGCTTATTGGGGGACACTGAAGCTTTCTTT. This chain joins TRBV7-3 and TRBJ1-1, with D possibly matching TRBD1 (5 bases). Germline assignment: CDR1 SGHTA and CDR2 FQGTGA. The CDR3 is 13 residues long. V shed 2 bases and J shed 3 bases, with 7 bases lying between them. Supplemented by reference TRBV7-3 and TRBJ1-1, the full variable domain reads GAGVSQTPSNKVTEKGKYVELRCDPISGHTALYWYRQSLGQGPEFLIYFQGTGAADDSGLPNDRFFAVRPEGSVSTLKIQRTERGDSAVYLCASSLLGDTEAFFGQGTRLTVV.

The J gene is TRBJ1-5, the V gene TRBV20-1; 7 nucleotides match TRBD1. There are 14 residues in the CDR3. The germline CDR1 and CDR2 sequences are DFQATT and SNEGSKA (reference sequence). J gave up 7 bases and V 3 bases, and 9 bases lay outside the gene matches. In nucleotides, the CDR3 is TGCAGTGCTAGTCCCCCCAGGGGGGAACAGCCCCAGCATTTT. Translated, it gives CSASPPRGEQPQHF.

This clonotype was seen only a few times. The CDR3 DNA follows: TGCGCCAGCAGCTTGGAGGGACAGCTTGGTCAGCCCCAGCATTTT. It translates to CASSLEGQLGQPQHF. The chain recombines TRBV5-1 with TRBJ1-5; 7 bases map to TRBD1. Germline trimming cut 0 bases from V and 6 bases from J; bases unmatched to any gene: 6. CDR1 is SGHRS, CDR2 YFSETQ, per germline. This CDR3 comprises 15 residues.

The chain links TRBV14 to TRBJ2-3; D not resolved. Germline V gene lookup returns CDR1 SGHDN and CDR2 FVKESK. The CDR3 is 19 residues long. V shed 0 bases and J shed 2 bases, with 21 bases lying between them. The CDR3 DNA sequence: TGTGCCAGCAGCCAAGATCTTGGGGAAGGAAAGGGCACCACAGATACGCAGTATTTT. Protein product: CASSQDLGEGKGTTDTQYF.

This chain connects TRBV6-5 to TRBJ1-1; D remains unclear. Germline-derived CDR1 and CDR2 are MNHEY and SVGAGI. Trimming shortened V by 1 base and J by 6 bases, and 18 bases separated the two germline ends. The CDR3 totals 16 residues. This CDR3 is CASSYWAGYGQAEAFF. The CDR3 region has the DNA TGTGCCAGCAGTTACTGGGCTGGATATGGGCAGGCTGAAGCTTTCTTT.

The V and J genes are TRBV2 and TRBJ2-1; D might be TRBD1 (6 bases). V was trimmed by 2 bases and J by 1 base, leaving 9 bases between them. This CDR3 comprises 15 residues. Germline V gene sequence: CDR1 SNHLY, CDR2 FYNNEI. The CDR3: CASSEIRGSYNEQFF. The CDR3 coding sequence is TGTGCCAGCAGTGAAATAAGGGGGTCCTACAATGAGCAGTTCTTC.

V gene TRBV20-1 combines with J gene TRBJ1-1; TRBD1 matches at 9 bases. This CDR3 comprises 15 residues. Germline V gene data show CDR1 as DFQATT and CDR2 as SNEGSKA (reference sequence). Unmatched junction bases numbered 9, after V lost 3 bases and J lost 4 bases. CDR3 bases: TGCAGTGCTAGTGGCACAGGGGGCTATCTCACTGAAGCTTTCTTT. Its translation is CSASGTGGYLTEAFF.

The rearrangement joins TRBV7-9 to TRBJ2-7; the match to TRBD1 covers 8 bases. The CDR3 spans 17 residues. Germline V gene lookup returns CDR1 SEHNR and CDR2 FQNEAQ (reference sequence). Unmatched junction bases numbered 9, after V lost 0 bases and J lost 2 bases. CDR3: CASSLASMDRATYEQYF. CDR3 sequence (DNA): TGTGCCAGCAGCTTAGCGTCCATGGACAGGGCGACCTACGAGCAGTACTTC.

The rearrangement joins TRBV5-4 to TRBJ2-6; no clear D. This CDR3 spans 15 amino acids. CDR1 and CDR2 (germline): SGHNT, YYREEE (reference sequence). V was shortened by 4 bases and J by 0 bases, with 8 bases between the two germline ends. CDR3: CASSPRHSGANVLTF. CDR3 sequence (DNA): TGTGCCAGCAGCCCCCGACACTCTGGGGCCAACGTCCTGACTTTC.

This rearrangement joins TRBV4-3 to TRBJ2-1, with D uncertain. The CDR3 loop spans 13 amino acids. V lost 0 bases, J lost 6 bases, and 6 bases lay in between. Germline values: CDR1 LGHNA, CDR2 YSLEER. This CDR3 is CASSQDRANEQFF. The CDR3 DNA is TGCGCCAGCAGCCAAGATCGGGCCAATGAGCAGTTCTTC.

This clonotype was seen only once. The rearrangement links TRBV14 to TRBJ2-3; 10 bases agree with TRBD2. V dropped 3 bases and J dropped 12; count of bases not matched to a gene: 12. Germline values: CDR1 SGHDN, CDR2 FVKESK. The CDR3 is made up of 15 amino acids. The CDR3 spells CASSHLRWTSGLQYF. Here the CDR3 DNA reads TGTGCCAGCAGCCACCTCCGCTGGACTAGCGGCCTCCAGTATTTT.

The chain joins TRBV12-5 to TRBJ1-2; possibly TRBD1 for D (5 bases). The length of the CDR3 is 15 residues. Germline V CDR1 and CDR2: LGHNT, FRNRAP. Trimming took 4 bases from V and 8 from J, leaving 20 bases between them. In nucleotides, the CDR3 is TGTGCTAGTGGTTCCGGGACCGGGATGTCCGGGGGCTACACCTTC. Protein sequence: CASGSGTGMSGGYTF. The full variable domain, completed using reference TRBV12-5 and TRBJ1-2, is DARVTQTPRHKVTEMGQEVTMRCQPILGHNTVFWYRQTMMQGLELLAYFRNRAPLDDSGMPKDRFSAEMPDATLATLKIQPSEPRDSAVYFCASGSGTGMSGGYTFGSGTRLTVV.

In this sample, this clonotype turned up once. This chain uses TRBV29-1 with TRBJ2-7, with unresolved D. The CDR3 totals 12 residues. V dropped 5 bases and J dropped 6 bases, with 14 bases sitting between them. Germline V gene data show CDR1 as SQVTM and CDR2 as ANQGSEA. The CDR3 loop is CSVSIGNIEQYF. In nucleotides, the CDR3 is TGCAGCGTTTCGATCGGTAACATCGAGCAGTACTTC.

CDR3 coding DNA: TGTGCCAGTAGTTTGGGACGGGGACCGGGGGAGACCCAGTACTTC. Translation: CASSLGRGPGETQYF. The chain joins TRBV19 to TRBJ2-5; D assignment may be TRBD1 or TRBD2 (5 bases each). Germline CDR1 LNHDA, CDR2 SQIVND (reference sequence). The CDR3 runs to 15 residues. V gave up 5 bases and J gave up 5 bases, with 18 bases separating them. Filled out from reference TRBV19 and TRBJ2-5, the complete variable domain reads DGGITQSPKYLFRKEGQNVTLSCEQNLNHDAMYWYRQDPGQGLRLIYYSQIVNDFQKGDIAEGYSVSREKKESFPLTVTSAQKNPTAFYLCASSLGRGPGETQYFGPGTRLLVL.

Here the CDR3 reads CASGSRAAAPIMNTEAFF. The CDR3 nucleotides read TGTGCTAGTGGATCCAGAGCGGCAGCGCCGATCATGAACACTGAAGCTTTCTTT. V gene TRBV12-5 combines with J gene TRBJ1-1, with D unresolved. CDR1 and CDR2 from the germline V gene are LGHNT and FRNRAP. V was pared by 6 bases and J by 0 bases, with 23 bases between. The CDR3 contains 18 residues.

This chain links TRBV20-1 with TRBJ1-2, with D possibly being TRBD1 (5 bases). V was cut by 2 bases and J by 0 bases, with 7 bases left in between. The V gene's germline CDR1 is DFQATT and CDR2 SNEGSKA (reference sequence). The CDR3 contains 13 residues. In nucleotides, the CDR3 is TGCAGTGCTAGATCGGGACCTAACTATGGCTACACCTTC. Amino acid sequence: CSARSGPNYGYTF.